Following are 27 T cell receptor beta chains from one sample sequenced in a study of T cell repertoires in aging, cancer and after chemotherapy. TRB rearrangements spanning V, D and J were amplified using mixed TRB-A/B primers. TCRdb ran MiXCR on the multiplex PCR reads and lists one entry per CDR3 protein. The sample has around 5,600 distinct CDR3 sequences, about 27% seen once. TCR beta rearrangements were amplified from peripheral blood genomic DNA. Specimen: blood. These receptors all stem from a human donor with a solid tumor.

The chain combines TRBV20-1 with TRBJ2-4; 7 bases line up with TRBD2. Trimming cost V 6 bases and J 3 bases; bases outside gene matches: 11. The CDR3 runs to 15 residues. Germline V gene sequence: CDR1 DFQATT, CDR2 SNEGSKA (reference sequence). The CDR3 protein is CSASRASGSKNIQYF. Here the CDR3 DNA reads TGCAGTGCCAGCAGGGCTAGCGGTAGCAAAAACATTCAGTACTTC.

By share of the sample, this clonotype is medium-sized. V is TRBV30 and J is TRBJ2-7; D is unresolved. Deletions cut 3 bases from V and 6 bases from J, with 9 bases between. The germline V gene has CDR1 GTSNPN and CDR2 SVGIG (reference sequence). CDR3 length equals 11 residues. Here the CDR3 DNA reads TGTGCCTGGAGCGCATCGACCGAGCAGTACTTC. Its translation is CAWSASTEQYF. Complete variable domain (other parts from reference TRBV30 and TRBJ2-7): SQTIHQWPATLVQPVGSPLSLECTVEGTSNPNLYWYRQAAGRGLQLLFYSVGIGQISSEVPQNLSASRPQDRQFILSSKKLLLSDSGFYLCAWSASTEQYFGPGTRLTVT.

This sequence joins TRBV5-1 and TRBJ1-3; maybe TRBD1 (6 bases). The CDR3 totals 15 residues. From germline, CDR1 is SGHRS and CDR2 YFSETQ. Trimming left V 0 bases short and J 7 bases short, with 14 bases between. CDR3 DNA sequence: TGCGCCAGCAGCTTGGACAGGGTGGCGTCCAACACCATATATTTT. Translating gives CASSLDRVASNTIYF.

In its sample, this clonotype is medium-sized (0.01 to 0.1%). The CDR3 is CASSEGGLTDTQYF. The CDR3 DNA reads as TGTGCCAGCAGTGAGGGGGGCTTGACAGATACGCAGTATTTT. This rearrangement joins TRBV5-5 to TRBJ2-3; TRBD1 or TRBD2 may be the D gene (6 bases each). Germline CDR1 reads SGHKS; CDR2 reads YYEKEE (reference sequence). This CDR3 has 14 amino acids. Between the trimmed V and J ends, which lost 5 bases and 3 bases, there was a span of 13 bases.

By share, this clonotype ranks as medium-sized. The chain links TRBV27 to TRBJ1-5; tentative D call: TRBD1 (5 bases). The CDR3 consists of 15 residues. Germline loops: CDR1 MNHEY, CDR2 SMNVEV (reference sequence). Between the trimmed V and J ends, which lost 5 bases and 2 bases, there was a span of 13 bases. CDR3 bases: TGTGCCAGCAGTCCCGAGGCAGGGCGCAATCAGCCCCAGCATTTT. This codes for CASSPEAGRNQPQHF.

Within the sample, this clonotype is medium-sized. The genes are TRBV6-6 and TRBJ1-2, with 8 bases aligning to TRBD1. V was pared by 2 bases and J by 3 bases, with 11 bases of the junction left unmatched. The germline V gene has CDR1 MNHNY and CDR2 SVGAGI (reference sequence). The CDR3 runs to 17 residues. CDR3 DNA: TGTGCCAGCAGTTACCCTGGACAGGGCAATTTAGACTATGGCTACACCTTC. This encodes CASSYPGQGNLDYGYTF.

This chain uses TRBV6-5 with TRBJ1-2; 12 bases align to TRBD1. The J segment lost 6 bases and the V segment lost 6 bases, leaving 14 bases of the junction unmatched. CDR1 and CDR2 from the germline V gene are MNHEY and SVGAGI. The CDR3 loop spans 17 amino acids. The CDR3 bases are TGTGCCAGCAGCCTTGGGGGGACAGGGGGCCGAGGGGATGGCTACACCTTC. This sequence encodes CASSLGGTGGRGDGYTF.

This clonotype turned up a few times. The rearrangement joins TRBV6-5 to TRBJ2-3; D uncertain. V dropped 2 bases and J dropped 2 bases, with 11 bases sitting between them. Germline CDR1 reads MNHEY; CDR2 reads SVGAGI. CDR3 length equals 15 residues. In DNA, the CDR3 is TGTGCCAGCAGTTACGGGCAGTCAGACACAGATACGCAGTATTTT. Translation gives CASSYGQSDTDTQYF.

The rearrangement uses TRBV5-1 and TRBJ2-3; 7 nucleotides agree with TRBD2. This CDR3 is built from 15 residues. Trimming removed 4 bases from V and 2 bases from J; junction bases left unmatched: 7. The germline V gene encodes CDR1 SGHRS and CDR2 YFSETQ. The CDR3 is CASSTTAGSTDTQYF. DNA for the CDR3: TGCGCCAGCAGCACTACAGCGGGATCCACAGATACGCAGTATTTT.

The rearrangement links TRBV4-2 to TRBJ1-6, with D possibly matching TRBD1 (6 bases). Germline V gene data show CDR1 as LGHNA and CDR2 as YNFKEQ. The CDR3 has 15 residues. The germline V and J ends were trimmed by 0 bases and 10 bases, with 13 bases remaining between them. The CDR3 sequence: CASSQDWAGDSPLHF. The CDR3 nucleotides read TGTGCCAGCAGCCAAGATTGGGCAGGGGACTCACCCCTCCACTTT.

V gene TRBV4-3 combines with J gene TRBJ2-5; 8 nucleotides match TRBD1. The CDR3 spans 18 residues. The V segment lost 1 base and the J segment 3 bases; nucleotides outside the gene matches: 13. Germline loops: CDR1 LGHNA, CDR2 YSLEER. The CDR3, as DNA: TGCGCCAGCAGCCAAGTAGTGGGGACAGGTGATCGAAAAGAGACCCAGTACTTC. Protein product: CASSQVVGTGDRKETQYF.

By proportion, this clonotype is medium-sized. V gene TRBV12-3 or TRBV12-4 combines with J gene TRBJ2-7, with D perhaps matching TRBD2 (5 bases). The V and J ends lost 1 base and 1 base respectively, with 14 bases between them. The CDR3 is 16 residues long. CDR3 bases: TGTGCCAGCAGTTTAGACGAGGGCCGCTGGTCCTACGAGCAGTACTTC. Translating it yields CASSLDEGRWSYEQYF.

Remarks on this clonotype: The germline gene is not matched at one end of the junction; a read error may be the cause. The CDR3, as DNA: TGTGCCAGCAGCCCGAGGGTAAGGGAAGCAAACTATGGCTACACCTTC. It codes for CASSPRVREANYGYTF. This rearrangement joins TRBV4-3 to TRBJ1-2; D is uncertain. The CDR3 covers 16 residues. From germline, CDR1 is LGHNA and CDR2 YSLEER.

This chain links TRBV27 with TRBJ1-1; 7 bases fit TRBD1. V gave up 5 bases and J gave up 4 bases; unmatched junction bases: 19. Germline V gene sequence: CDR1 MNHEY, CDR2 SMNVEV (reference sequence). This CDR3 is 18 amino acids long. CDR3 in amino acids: CASSDSFTGEGKGTEAFF. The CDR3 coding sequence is TGTGCCAGCAGTGACTCGTTTACAGGGGAAGGGAAGGGCACTGAAGCTTTCTTT.

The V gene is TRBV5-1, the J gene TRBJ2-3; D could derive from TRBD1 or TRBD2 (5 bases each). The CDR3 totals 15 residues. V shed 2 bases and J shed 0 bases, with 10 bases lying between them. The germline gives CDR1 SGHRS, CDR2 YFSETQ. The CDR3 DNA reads TGCGCCAGCAGCTTCCGGGACCCTAGCACAGATACGCAGTATTTT. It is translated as CASSFRDPSTDTQYF. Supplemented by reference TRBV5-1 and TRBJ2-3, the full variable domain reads KAGVTQTPRYLIKTRGQQVTLSCSPISGHRSVSWYQQTPGQGLQFLFEYFSETQRNKGNFPGRFSGRQFSNSRSEMNVSTLELGDSALYLCASSFRDPSTDTQYFGPGTRLTVL.

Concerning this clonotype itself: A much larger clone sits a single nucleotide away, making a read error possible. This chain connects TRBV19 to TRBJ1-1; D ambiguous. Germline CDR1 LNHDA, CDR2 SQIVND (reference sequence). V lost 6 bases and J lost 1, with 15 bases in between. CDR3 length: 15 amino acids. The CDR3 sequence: CASSTTLMANTEAFF. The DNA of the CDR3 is TGTGCCAGTAGCACGACCTTGATGGCGAACACTGAAGCTTTCTTT.

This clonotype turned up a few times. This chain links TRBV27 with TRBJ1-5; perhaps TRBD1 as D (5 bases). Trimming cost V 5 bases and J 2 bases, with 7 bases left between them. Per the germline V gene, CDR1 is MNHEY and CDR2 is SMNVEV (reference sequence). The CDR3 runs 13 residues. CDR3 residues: CASSKGGNQPQHF. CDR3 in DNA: TGTGCCAGCAGTAAAGGGGGCAATCAGCCCCAGCATTTT.

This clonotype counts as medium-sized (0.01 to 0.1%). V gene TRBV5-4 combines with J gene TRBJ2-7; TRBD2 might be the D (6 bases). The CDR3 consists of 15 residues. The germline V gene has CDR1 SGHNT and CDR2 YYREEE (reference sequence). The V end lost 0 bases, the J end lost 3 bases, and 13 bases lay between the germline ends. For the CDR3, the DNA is TGTGCCAGCAGCTTGGAAGTCGGGAGCATCTACGAGCAGTACTTC. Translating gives CASSLEVGSIYEQYF.

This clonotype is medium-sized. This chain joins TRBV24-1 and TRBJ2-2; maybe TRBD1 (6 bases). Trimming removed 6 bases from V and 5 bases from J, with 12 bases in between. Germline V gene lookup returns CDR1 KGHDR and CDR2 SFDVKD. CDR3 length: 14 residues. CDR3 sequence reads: CATSRAGETGELFF. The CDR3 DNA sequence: TGTGCCACCAGTCGGGCAGGGGAGACCGGGGAGCTGTTTTTT.

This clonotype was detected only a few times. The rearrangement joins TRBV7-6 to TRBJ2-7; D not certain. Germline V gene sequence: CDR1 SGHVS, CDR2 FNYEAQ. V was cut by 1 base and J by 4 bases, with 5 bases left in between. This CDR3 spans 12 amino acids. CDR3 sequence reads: CASSLDQYEQYF. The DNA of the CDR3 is TGTGCCAGCAGCTTAGACCAATACGAGCAGTACTTC.

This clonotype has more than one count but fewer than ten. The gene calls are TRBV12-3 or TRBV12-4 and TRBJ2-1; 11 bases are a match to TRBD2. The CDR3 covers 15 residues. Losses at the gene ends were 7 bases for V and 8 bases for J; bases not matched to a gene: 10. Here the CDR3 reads CASTRGLAGGYEQFF. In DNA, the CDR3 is TGTGCCAGCACCCGAGGCCTAGCGGGAGGTTATGAGCAGTTCTTC.

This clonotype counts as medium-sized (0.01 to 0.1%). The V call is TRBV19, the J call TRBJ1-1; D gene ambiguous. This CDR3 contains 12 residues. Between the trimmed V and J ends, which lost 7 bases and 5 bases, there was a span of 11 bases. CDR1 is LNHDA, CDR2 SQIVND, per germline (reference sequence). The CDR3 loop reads CASTLMGTEAFF. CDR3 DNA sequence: TGTGCCAGTACTTTGATGGGAACTGAAGCTTTCTTT.

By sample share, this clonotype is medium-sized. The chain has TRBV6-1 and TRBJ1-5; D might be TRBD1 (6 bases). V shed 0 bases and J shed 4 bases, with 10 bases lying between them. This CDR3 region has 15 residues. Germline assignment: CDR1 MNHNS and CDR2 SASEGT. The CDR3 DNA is TGTGCCAGCAGTGAAGCTCGGACAGCAAATCAGCCCCAGCATTTT. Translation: CASSEARTANQPQHF.

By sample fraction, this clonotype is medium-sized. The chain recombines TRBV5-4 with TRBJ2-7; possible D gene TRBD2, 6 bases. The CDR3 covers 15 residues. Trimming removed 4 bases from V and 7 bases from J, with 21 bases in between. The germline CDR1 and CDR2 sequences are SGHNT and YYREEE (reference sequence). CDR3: CASSSMGRTRGEQYF. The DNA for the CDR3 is TGTGCCAGCAGCAGCATGGGGAGGACTCGTGGAGAGCAGTACTTC.

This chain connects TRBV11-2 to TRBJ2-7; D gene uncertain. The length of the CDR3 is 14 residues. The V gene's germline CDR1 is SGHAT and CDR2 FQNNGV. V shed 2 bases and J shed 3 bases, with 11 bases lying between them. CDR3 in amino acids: CASSLMGRNYEQYF. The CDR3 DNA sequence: TGTGCCAGCAGCTTAATGGGCAGAAACTACGAGCAGTACTTC.

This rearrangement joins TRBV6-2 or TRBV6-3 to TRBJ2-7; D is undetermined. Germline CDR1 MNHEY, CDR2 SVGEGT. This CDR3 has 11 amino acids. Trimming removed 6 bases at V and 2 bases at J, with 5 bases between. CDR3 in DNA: TGTGCCAGCAGCCAAGCCTACGAGCAGTACTTC. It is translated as CASSQAYEQYF.

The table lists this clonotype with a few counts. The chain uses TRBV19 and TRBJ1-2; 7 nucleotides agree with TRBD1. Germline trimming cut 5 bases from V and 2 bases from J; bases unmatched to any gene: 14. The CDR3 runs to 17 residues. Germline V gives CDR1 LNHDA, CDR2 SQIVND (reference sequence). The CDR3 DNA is TGTGCCAGTAGTCTTCCCTCGATTTTCAGGGGGAACTATGGCTACACCTTC. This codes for CASSLPSIFRGNYGYTF.